These 13 T cell receptor beta chains share one sample of origin, sequenced in a study of OX40 agonist ivuxolimab in advanced cancers. Libraries were constructed by the immunoSEQ multiplex PCR assay. TCRdb limited this immuneACCESS table to in-frame rearrangements with V and J called. A share of clones is missing; checked studies link under half to unresolved V genes, and the rest is unexplained. This sample lists 77,000 or so clones; less than 85% were detected once. The ten largest clones add up to approximately 0.51% of the sample. The starting material was CD4+ or CD8+ T cells sorted from blood, obtained in a trial of the OX40 agonist ivuxolimab. These receptors all stem from an adult with an advanced solid tumor such as melanoma, head and neck, liver or kidney cancer.

The chain has TRBV11-2 and TRBJ1-1; D gene uncertain. Germline values: CDR1 SGHAT, CDR2 FQNNGV. Trimming shortened V by 1 base and J by 1 base, and 13 bases separated the two germline ends. The CDR3 is 16 residues long. As DNA, the CDR3 is TGTGCCAGCAGCTTAGGGAGTGGGCGCGGGAACACTGAAGCTTTCTTT. Its protein product is CASSLGSGRGNTEAFF. The whole variable domain, remainder taken from reference TRBV11-2 and TRBJ1-1, is EAGVAQSPRYKIIEKRQSVAFWCNPISGHATLYWYQQILGQGPKLLIQFQNNGVVDDSQLPKDRFSAERLKGVDSTLKIQPAKLEDSAVYLCASSLGSGRGNTEAFFGQGTRLTVV.

This chain connects TRBV19 to TRBJ2-2, with 8 bases identical to TRBD2. CDR1 LNHDA and CDR2 SQIVND come from the germline V gene (reference sequence). V lost 1 base to trimming and J lost 3 bases; unmatched junction nucleotides: 4. The CDR3 is made up of 16 amino acids. CDR3 amino acids: CASSIAGTSDTGELFF. As DNA, the CDR3 is TGTGCCAGTAGTATAGCCGGGACTAGTGACACCGGGGAGCTGTTTTTT. Full variable domain (rest looked up from reference TRBV19 and TRBJ2-2): DGGITQSPKYLFRKEGQNVTLSCEQNLNHDAMYWYRQDPGQGLRLIYYSQIVNDFQKGDIAEGYSVSREKKESFPLTVTSAQKNPTAFYLCASSIAGTSDTGELFFGEGSRLTVL.

The CDR3, as DNA: TGTGCCAGCAGTCGCGGGAGCTCCTACAATGAGCAGTTCTTC. Protein sequence: CASSRGSSYNEQFF. This rearrangement joins TRBV2 to TRBJ2-1; 7 bases are a match to TRBD2. V shed 5 bases and J 0 bases; nucleotides not matched to a gene: 1. The CDR3 extends over 14 amino acids. Germline-derived CDR1 and CDR2 are SNHLY and FYNNEI.

A few counts support this clone. The chain joins TRBV9 to TRBJ2-7; no clear D. The length of the CDR3 is 15 residues. Trimming pared 3 bases from V and 3 bases from J, leaving 16 bases between. Germline loops: CDR1 SGDLS, CDR2 YYNGEE. The CDR3 spells CASSASASIGYEQYF. The CDR3 DNA reads as TGTGCCAGCAGCGCCTCAGCCTCAATCGGCTACGAGCAGTACTTC.

Points on this clone: Given a much more abundant clone one base away, this may be a read error. Other DNA variants within this sample encode the same CDR3. This chain connects TRBV7-2 to TRBJ2-5; D is ambiguous. CDR1 is SGHTA and CDR2 is FQGNSA in the germline V gene. The CDR3 contains 11 residues. The V end lost 4 bases, the J end lost 3 bases, and 3 bases lay between the germline ends. DNA for the CDR3: TGTGCCAGCAGCTCCGAAGAGACCCAGTACTTC. Translation: CASSSEETQYF.

V is TRBV6-1 and J is TRBJ1-1, with D unresolved. Germline V gene lookup returns CDR1 MNHNS and CDR2 SASEGT. Trimming left V 4 bases short and J 3 bases short, with 9 bases between. There are 13 residues in the CDR3. The DNA for the CDR3 is TGTGCCAGCAGTGGCACAGCATACACTGAAGCTTTCTTT. Encoded protein: CASSGTAYTEAFF.

J is TRBJ2-2 and V is TRBV5-1, with a tentative D call TRBD2 (5 bases). The CDR3 runs 16 residues. Germline assignment: CDR1 SGHRS and CDR2 YFSETQ. The V end was cut by 2 bases, the J end by 2 bases, with 13 bases between. As DNA, the CDR3 is TGCGCCAGCAGCTTAGGAGGTTCGGTTAACACCGGGGAGCTGTTTTTT. Residues: CASSLGGSVNTGELFF. The full variable domain, in which reference TRBV5-1 and TRBJ2-2 provide the parts outside the CDR3, is KAGVTQTPRYLIKTRGQQVTLSCSPISGHRSVSWYQQTPGQGLQFLFEYFSETQRNKGNFPGRFSGRQFSNSRSEMNVSTLELGDSALYLCASSLGGSVNTGELFFGEGSRLTVL.

The chain joins TRBV21-1 to TRBJ2-7; the D call in the table, TRBD1, was not verified against the DNA. TRBV21-1 constitutes a pseudogene. This CDR3 comprises 15 residues. In nucleotides, the CDR3 is TGTGCCAGCAGCACACCGGGACAGGTGTCCTACGAGCAGTACTTC. Translated: CASSTPGQVSYEQYF.

The J gene is TRBJ2-2, the V gene TRBV7-6, with TRBD1 identical over 7 bases. CDR3 length: 15 residues. The germline V gene encodes CDR1 SGHVS and CDR2 FNYEAQ. V shed 5 bases and J 6 bases; nucleotides not matched to a gene: 9. The CDR3 protein is CASSDRESRSGELFF. The CDR3 DNA is TGTGCCAGCAGCGACAGGGAGTCTCGGTCCGGGGAGCTGTTTTTT.

The chain is built from TRBV5-1 and TRBJ1-1; D unclear. V was cut by 3 bases and J by 0 bases, with 6 bases left in between. The CDR3 sequence is 13 residues long. The V gene's germline CDR1 is SGHRS and CDR2 YFSETQ. The CDR3 DNA reads as TGCGCCAGCAGCTACGGGATGAACACTGAAGCTTTCTTT. As protein: CASSYGMNTEAFF.

The chain recombines TRBV18 with TRBJ2-5; no firm D call. The CDR3 totals 16 residues. CDR1 and CDR2 (germline): KGHSH, LQKENI. The germline V and J ends were trimmed by 4 bases and 1 base, with 16 bases remaining between them. CDR3 sequence (DNA): TGTGCCAGCTCACTCTTCGGAGCGCAGGTCCAAGAGACCCAGTACTTC. Protein product: CASSLFGAQVQETQYF.

This clone was seen only a few times. This sequence joins TRBV15 and TRBJ2-2; TRBD1 is a possible D gene (5 bases). This CDR3 has 14 amino acids. Germline assignment: CDR1 LNHNV and CDR2 YYDKDF (reference sequence). V was cut by 7 bases and J by 2 bases, with 11 bases left in between. CDR3 nucleotide sequence: TGTGCCACCATGGCAGGGCCTAACACCGGGGAGCTGTTTTTT. This sequence encodes CATMAGPNTGELFF.

The chain is built from TRBV11-2 and TRBJ1-6; no reliable D call. The CDR3 spans 13 residues. The germline V gene encodes CDR1 SGHAT and CDR2 FQNNGV. V lost 1 base, J lost 7 bases, and 5 bases lay in between. CDR3 amino acids: CASSLARNSPLHF. The CDR3 DNA reads as TGTGCCAGCAGCTTAGCCCGAAATTCACCCCTCCACTTT.